This T cell receptor beta chain comes out of a study of CD8 T cells in ankylosing spondylitis. This clonotype appeared a few times. The antigen remains unidentified. Study-level results: Reportedly, disease-linked clones are significantly enriched in ankylosing spondylitis patients' matched synovial fluid. A TCR beta motif of seven or eight highly homologous variants appeared characteristic of ankylosing spondylitis blood. Disease-associated clones were CD8+ and fairly uncommon in peripheral blood.

The CDR3 runs 17 residues. Per germline, CDR1 DFQATT and CDR2 SNEGSKA (reference sequence). J was trimmed by 2 bases and V by 6 bases; bases with no gene match: 14. TCRdb used MiXCR to reprocess the 5' RACE reads, holding one entry per CDR3 protein. The sample shows around 100,000 distinct CDR3 sequences, 24% of them seen only once. This receptor was taken from a male donor with ankylosing spondylitis. The sequenced sample was synovial fluid, either unsorted or a sorted T cell fraction (not recorded which). The chain has TRBV20-1 and TRBJ2-3, with 10 bases lining up with TRBD2. The CDR3 DNA follows: TGCAGTGCCGCCGGCCAACTAGCGGGATCCCTCACAGATACGCAGTATTTT. Its translation: CSAAGQLAGSLTDTQYF.